The 24 T cell receptor beta chains reported below all come from one sample, sequenced in a study of blood T cell repertoires in COVID-19. Some clones are missing from TCRdb's copy, which holds only in-frame ones; the method was immunoSEQ multiplex PCR. The data show approximately 100,000 clones, with 60% to 80% seen just once and roughly 0.86% held by the top ten. Sequencing was performed on peripheral blood. The receptors were gathered from a human donor with acute or convalescent COVID-19. The donor label of this sample is uncertain.

The V call is TRBV2, the J call TRBJ2-2; D might be TRBD1 (6 bases). Germline CDR1 is SNHLY and CDR2 is FYNNEI. The length of the CDR3 is 17 residues. Trimming took 2 bases from V and 5 from J, leaving 18 bases between them. DNA for the CDR3: TGTGCCAGCAGTGAACCATCGGCAGGGGCAAGGACCGGGGAGCTGTTTTTT. It yields the protein CASSEPSAGARTGELFF.

The chain joins TRBV7-6 to TRBJ1-6; D gene ambiguous. This CDR3 is 18 amino acids long. The germline V gene encodes CDR1 SGHVS and CDR2 FNYEAQ. The V gene lost 5 bases and the J gene lost 1 base, with 18 bases spanning the gap. In DNA, the CDR3 is TGTGCCAGCAGCCCACGCCCGAGCACAGTTTCCTATAATTCACCCCTCCACTTT. It translates to CASSPRPSTVSYNSPLHF.

The chain employs TRBV7-2 and TRBJ1-4; D is uncertain. Germline lookup yields CDR1 SGHTA and CDR2 FQGNSA. The V gene lost 5 bases and the J gene lost 0 bases, with 16 bases spanning the gap. This CDR3 is 17 amino acids long. The CDR3 sequence is CASSPMHSGATNEKLFF. The CDR3 nucleotides read TGTGCCAGCAGCCCTATGCATTCCGGAGCAACTAATGAAAAACTGTTTTTT.

The chain couples TRBV21-1 to TRBJ2-3; the table calls TRBD1, which could not be checked here. TRBV21-1 is recorded as a pseudogene. The length of the CDR3 is 16 residues. CDR3 sequence: CASSKGQDPSTDTQYF. The CDR3, as DNA: TGTGCCAGCAGCAAGGGGCAGGACCCTAGCACAGATACGCAGTATTTT.

The chain has TRBV24-1 and TRBJ2-3; 10 bases match TRBD1. J gave up 5 bases and V 3 bases, and 7 bases lay outside the gene matches. The CDR3 length is 16 residues. Germline-derived CDR1 and CDR2 are KGHDR and SFDVKD. In DNA, the CDR3 is TGTGCCACCAGTGATAAAACCGGGACAGGGGAAGATACGCAGTATTTT. This gives the protein CATSDKTGTGEDTQYF.

The chain uses TRBV13 and TRBJ2-3, with TRBD2 matching over 11 bases. This CDR3 region has 15 residues. The germline CDR1 and CDR2 sequences are PRHDT and FYEKMQ (reference sequence). V shed 6 bases and J 3 bases; nucleotides not matched to a gene: 5. CDR3 bases: TGTGCCAGCAGTTGGGGGACTAGCGGAACAGATACGCAGTATTTT. Amino acids: CASSWGTSGTDTQYF. Variable domain in full (rest from reference TRBV13 and TRBJ2-3): AAGVIQSPRHLIKEKRETATLKCYPIPRHDTVYWYQQGPGQDPQFLISFYEKMQSDKGSIPDRFSAQQFSDYHSELNMSSLELGDSALYFCASSWGTSGTDTQYFGPGTRLTVL.

The chain combines TRBV3-1 (or the pseudogene TRBV3-2) with TRBJ1-2; 7 bases are shared with TRBD1. V gave up 1 base and J gave up 2 bases; unmatched junction bases: 13. The CDR3 covers 18 residues. Germline CDR1 and CDR2: LGHDT and YNNKEL (reference sequence). CDR3 coding DNA: TGTGCCAGCAGCCAAGCCCCGACAGGGCTGTCGGTAAACTATGGCTACACCTTC. Translation: CASSQAPTGLSVNYGYTF.

CDR3 DNA: TGTGCCAGCTCACCTGGGGACTACCTCACAGATACGCAGTATTTT. It translates to CASSPGDYLTDTQYF. The chain is built from TRBV18 and TRBJ2-3; 7 nucleotides align to TRBD2. The CDR3 has 15 residues. Looked up from germline, CDR1 is KGHSH and CDR2 is LQKENI. J gave up 2 bases and V 3 bases, and 5 bases lay outside the gene matches.

This sequence joins TRBV4-1 and TRBJ1-2; TRBD1 matches 11 bases. The CDR3 sequence is 16 residues long. The V segment lost 1 base and the J segment 3 bases; nucleotides outside the gene matches: 4. The germline V gene has CDR1 MGHRA and CDR2 YSYEKL. In nucleotides, the CDR3 is TGCGCCAGCAGCCAAGCTCCGGGACAGGGGGACTATGGCTACACCTTC. It codes for CASSQAPGQGDYGYTF.

J is TRBJ1-6 and V is TRBV3-1 (or the pseudogene TRBV3-2); D call uncertain. The V gene's germline CDR1 is LGHDT and CDR2 YNNKEL (reference sequence). The CDR3 is made up of 14 amino acids. V lost 3 bases, J lost 7 bases, and 10 bases lay in between. The DNA of the CDR3 is TGTGCCAGCAGCCATGGACGGGAAAATTCACCCCTCCACTTT. It is translated as CASSHGRENSPLHF.

V usage is TRBV7-2 and J usage is TRBJ2-6, with no clear D. The CDR3 contains 17 residues. Germline V lookup: CDR1 SGHTA, CDR2 FQGNSA. Trimming cost V 10 bases and J 0 bases, with 19 bases left between them. The CDR3 DNA is TGTGCCACGCCTCGCCAACCAAGCACCTCTGGGGCCAACGTCCTGACTTTC. Its translation: CATPRQPSTSGANVLTF.

The chain is built from TRBV2 and TRBJ2-1, with D tentatively TRBD1 (6 bases). The CDR3 loop spans 15 amino acids. The germline V and J ends were trimmed by 4 bases and 0 bases, with 10 bases remaining between them. Germline V CDR1 and CDR2: SNHLY, FYNNEI. The CDR3 reads CASSGTGLSYNEQFF. The DNA for the CDR3 is TGTGCCAGCAGTGGAACAGGGCTCTCCTACAATGAGCAGTTCTTC.

Only one count was recorded for this clone. The chain recombines TRBV11-2 with TRBJ2-5; D is perhaps TRBD1 (6 bases). This CDR3 has 14 amino acids. Germline V gene sequence: CDR1 SGHAT, CDR2 FQNNGV. V was shortened by 5 bases and J by 2 bases, with 12 bases between the two germline ends. In DNA, the CDR3 is TGTGCCAGCAGCCCATTAGGGGGTCAAGAGACCCAGTACTTC. This gives the protein CASSPLGGQETQYF.

The table lists this clone with a few counts. This chain connects TRBV28 to TRBJ1-2, with 11 bases matching TRBD1. The V gene's germline CDR1 is MDHEN and CDR2 SYDVKM. The CDR3 consists of 13 residues. After removal of 7 bases from V and 5 bases from J, the junction contained 3 bases not matched to a gene. The CDR3: CASNWDRGYGYTF. The CDR3 DNA reads TGTGCCAGCAACTGGGACAGGGGGTATGGCTACACCTTC.

The chain is built from TRBV6-1 and TRBJ1-6; D might be TRBD1 (5 bases). V dropped 1 base and J dropped 8 bases, with 12 bases sitting between them. Germline CDR1 MNHNS, CDR2 SASEGT. This CDR3 spans 15 amino acids. The CDR3, as DNA: TGTGCCAGCAGTGAAGTTAGGGGTGGGGATTCACCCCTCCACTTT. This encodes CASSEVRGGDSPLHF.

The chain is built from TRBV14 and TRBJ2-7; TRBD1 matches at 9 bases. Germline lookup yields CDR1 SGHDN and CDR2 FVKESK. The CDR3 covers 13 residues. J was trimmed by 7 bases and V by 6 bases; bases with no gene match: 7. Here the CDR3 DNA reads TGTGCCAGCAGTATAGACAGGGGGGGAGAGCAGTACTTC. As protein: CASSIDRGGEQYF.

J is TRBJ1-2 and V is TRBV5-1; a weak D match, TRBD1 (5 bases). The CDR3 has 15 amino acids. Trimming took 4 bases from V and 3 from J, leaving 16 bases between them. Germline loops: CDR1 SGHRS, CDR2 YFSETQ. CDR3 residues: CASSLKRREDYGYTF. As DNA, the CDR3 is TGCGCCAGCAGCCTGAAACGCAGGGAAGACTATGGCTACACCTTC.

J is TRBJ2-6 and V is TRBV19; no firm D call. There are 14 residues in the CDR3. CDR1 is LNHDA and CDR2 is SQIVND in the germline V gene (reference sequence). V shed 6 bases and J shed 0 bases, with 6 bases lying between them. CDR3 coding DNA: TGTGCCAGTAGCCCGAGCTCTGGGGCCAACGTCCTGACTTTC. Amino acid sequence: CASSPSSGANVLTF.

The V gene is TRBV2, the J gene TRBJ2-1, with 8 bases lining up with TRBD1. The CDR3 is made up of 15 amino acids. Germline V lookup: CDR1 SNHLY, CDR2 FYNNEI. After removal of 5 bases from V and 3 bases from J, the junction contained 6 bases not matched to a gene. The CDR3, as DNA: TGTGCCAGCAGTTCTGACAGGGGACGCTACAATGAGCAGTTCTTC. This encodes CASSSDRGRYNEQFF. Together with reference TRBV2 and TRBJ2-1, the CDR3 gives the full variable domain: EPEVTQTPSHQVTQMGQEVILRCVPISNHLYFYWYRQILGQKVEFLVSFYNNEISEKSEIFDDQFSVERPDGSNFTLKIRSTKLEDSAMYFCASSSDRGRYNEQFFGPGTRLTVL.

The chain has TRBV3-1 (or the pseudogene TRBV3-2) and TRBJ2-3, with D uncertain. CDR1 and CDR2 (germline): LGHDT, YNNKEL (reference sequence). This CDR3 has 14 residues. V was pared by 2 bases and J by 4 bases, with 10 bases between. The CDR3 sequence: CASSQIFVSDTQYF. CDR3 DNA sequence: TGTGCCAGCAGCCAAATTTTCGTCTCAGATACGCAGTATTTT.

This chain uses TRBV5-5 with TRBJ2-7; D is perhaps TRBD1 (5 bases). V lost 2 bases and J 5 bases, leaving 20 bases between the germline ends. The CDR3 has 16 residues. The germline gives CDR1 SGHKS, CDR2 YYEKEE (reference sequence). CDR3 DNA: TGTGCCAGCAGCTTAAATCCCCTACCAGGGTTGAACGAGCAGTACTTC. Protein product: CASSLNPLPGLNEQYF.

V usage is TRBV5-8 and J usage is TRBJ2-3; 9 bases are shared with TRBD1. CDR3 size: 17 residues. Germline values: CDR1 SGHTS, CDR2 YDEGEE. V dropped 4 bases and J dropped 1; count of bases not matched to a gene: 10. CDR3 in amino acids: CASSGGTGFRGTDTQYF. The CDR3 coding sequence is TGTGCCAGCAGCGGCGGGACAGGGTTTCGCGGCACAGATACGCAGTATTTT.

The CDR3: CASSYPQYRDRAPDEQFF. Written as DNA, the CDR3 is TGTGCCAGCAGCTACCCACAGTATAGGGACAGGGCCCCCGATGAGCAGTTCTTC. This rearrangement joins TRBV7-8 to TRBJ2-1; 9 bases map to TRBD1. The CDR3 covers 18 residues. Germline V gene sequence: CDR1 SGHVS, CDR2 FQNEAQ. With 4 bases clipped from V and 8 bases from J, the junction kept 18 bases outside the gene matches.

This clone was recorded a few times. The chain uses TRBV7-9 and TRBJ2-2; D is unclear. V gave up 6 bases and J gave up 10 bases, with 9 bases separating them. Germline CDR1 is SEHNR and CDR2 is FQNEAQ (reference sequence). This CDR3 comprises 11 residues. CDR3 loop: CASSLLVELFF. The CDR3 DNA follows: TGTGCCAGCAGTCTCCTCGTGGAGCTGTTTTTT.